The next 15 T cell receptor beta chains were all read from a single sample in a study of blood T cell repertoires in COVID-19. The data were produced by immunoSEQ multiplex PCR, yet TCRdb's version contains in-frame clones alone and is incomplete. The sample holds about 200,000 clones, 83% seen once. Sequencing was carried out using PBMCs or T cells enriched from blood (not recorded which). These receptors all stem from a woman aged 50 to 60 who had been exposed to COVID-19.

V usage is TRBV28 and J usage is TRBJ2-5, with D possibly being TRBD2 (6 bases). CDR1 is MDHEN, CDR2 SYDVKM, per germline. V dropped 3 bases and J dropped 1 base, with 9 bases sitting between them. The CDR3 contains 14 residues. CDR3 bases: TGTGCCAGCAGTTTGGGACTTCTCCAAGAGACCCAGTACTTC. Translation gives CASSLGLLQETQYF.

The rearrangement uses TRBV2 and TRBJ2-3; tentatively, D is TRBD2 (5 bases). This CDR3 contains 14 residues. The V and J ends lost 0 bases and 3 bases respectively, with 7 bases between them. The V gene's germline CDR1 is SNHLY and CDR2 FYNNEI. CDR3 nucleotide sequence: TGTGCCAGCAGTGAAGCTAGGAGGACAGATACGCAGTATTTT. Translation: CASSEARRTDTQYF.

The rearrangement joins TRBV6-5 to TRBJ1-1; D gene unclear. V lost 0 bases and J 1 base, leaving 12 bases between the germline ends. This CDR3 is 16 amino acids long. Germline loops: CDR1 MNHEY, CDR2 SVGAGI. CDR3 nucleotides: TGTGCCAGCAGTTACTCGTTAGGAGGGCCGAACACTGAAGCTTTCTTT. This gives the protein CASSYSLGGPNTEAFF.

In its sample, this clone was seen a few times. The J gene is TRBJ1-2, the V gene TRBV7-9, with a possible D match to TRBD1 (5 bases). V was pared by 2 bases and J by 5 bases, with 9 bases between. CDR1 and CDR2 (germline): SEHNR, FQNEAQ (reference sequence). There are 13 residues in the CDR3. CDR3 protein: CASSLSRQYGYTF. As DNA, the CDR3 is TGTGCCAGCAGCTTAAGTAGACAGTATGGCTACACCTTC. Combining the CDR3 with reference TRBV7-9 and TRBJ1-2 gives the whole variable domain DTGVSQNPRHKITKRGQNVTFRCDPISEHNRLYWYRQTLGQGPEFLTYFQNEAQLEKSRLLSDRFSAERPKGSFSTLEIQRTEQGDSAMYLCASSLSRQYGYTFGSGTRLTVV.

This rearrangement joins TRBV5-4 to TRBJ1-1; perhaps TRBD1 as D (6 bases). The germline V gene encodes CDR1 SGHNT and CDR2 YYREEE (reference sequence). This CDR3 is 13 amino acids long. V was trimmed by 1 base and J by 7 bases, leaving 11 bases between them. CDR3 nucleotides: TGTGCCAGCAGCTTGTCGAAGGACAGTGAAGCTTTCTTT. This sequence encodes CASSLSKDSEAFF.

The V gene is TRBV7-9, the J gene TRBJ2-3, with TRBD2 matching 11 bases. The CDR3 is 13 residues long. The ends lost 8 bases at V and 6 bases at J; junction bases unmatched: 4. Germline V gene lookup returns CDR1 SEHNR and CDR2 FQNEAQ (reference sequence). CDR3 protein: CASSLAGDDTQYF. The CDR3 DNA reads as TGTGCCAGCTCACTAGCGGGGGACGATACGCAGTATTTT. The full variable domain, completed using reference TRBV7-9 and TRBJ2-3, is DTGVSQNPRHKITKRGQNVTFRCDPISEHNRLYWYRQTLGQGPEFLTYFQNEAQLEKSRLLSDRFSAERPKGSFSTLEIQRTEQGDSAMYLCASSLAGDDTQYFGPGTRLTVL.

The rearrangement links TRBV5-1 to TRBJ1-1, with D maybe TRBD1 (5 bases). This CDR3 spans 14 amino acids. Deletions cut 4 bases from V and 11 bases from J, with 21 bases between. Germline CDR1 and CDR2: SGHRS and YFSETQ. CDR3 DNA: TGCGCCAGCAGCAAGTGGGACGGAGGGTTTGAGGCTTTCTTT. Translation gives CASSKWDGGFEAFF.

This clone was observed a few times. The CDR3 region is CASSPRLGAQETQYF. CDR3 nucleotide sequence: TGTGCCAGTAGTCCCCGCCTAGGCGCGCAAGAGACCCAGTACTTC. The chain employs TRBV19 and TRBJ2-5, with D unresolved. The CDR3 is 15 residues long. The germline gives CDR1 LNHDA, CDR2 SQIVND (reference sequence). Trimming pared 5 bases from V and 2 bases from J, leaving 15 bases between.

V and J are TRBV6-5 and TRBJ2-1; D perhaps matches TRBD2 (5 bases). The CDR3 loop spans 14 amino acids. The germline gives CDR1 MNHEY, CDR2 SVGAGI. With 10 bases removed from V and 3 bases from J, the gap between germline ends came to 16 bases. CDR3 in amino acids: CAKQDYPNYNEQFF. The CDR3 DNA reads TGTGCCAAGCAAGACTACCCCAACTACAATGAGCAGTTCTTC.

This clone has just a few counts. This chain joins TRBV7-9 and TRBJ2-5; maybe TRBD2 (7 bases). The CDR3 length is 14 residues. Trimming removed 6 bases from V and 7 bases from J, with 18 bases in between. Germline lookup yields CDR1 SEHNR and CDR2 FQNEAQ (reference sequence). CDR3 sequence: CASSPKGGPATQYF. For the CDR3, the DNA is TGTGCCAGCAGTCCGAAGGGGGGGCCAGCGACCCAGTACTTC.

The chain employs TRBV6-2 or TRBV6-3 and TRBJ2-7, with D perhaps TRBD1 (6 bases). The CDR3 spans 14 residues. Per germline, CDR1 MNHEY and CDR2 SVGEGT. Trimming stripped 3 bases from V and 1 base from J, with 10 bases between. This chain's CDR3 is CASSYWDTSYEQYF. The CDR3 nucleotides read TGTGCCAGCAGTTATTGGGACACTTCCTACGAGCAGTACTTC.

This chain uses TRBV5-4 with TRBJ2-3; TRBD2 matches 12 bases. CDR1 and CDR2 (germline): SGHNT, YYREEE (reference sequence). V dropped 0 bases and J dropped 0; count of bases not matched to a gene: 5. The CDR3 runs 18 residues. DNA for the CDR3: TGTGCCAGCAGCTTGGCCCCTAGCGGGGGGGGCAGCACAGATACGCAGTATTTT. This translates into CASSLAPSGGGSTDTQYF.

This chain joins TRBV13 and TRBJ2-1, with TRBD2 identical over 8 bases. The CDR3 runs 17 residues. The ends lost 2 bases at V and 0 bases at J; junction bases unmatched: 6. Germline-derived CDR1 and CDR2 are PRHDT and FYEKMQ (reference sequence). The CDR3 spells CASSLLSGGGSYNEQFF. The CDR3 coding sequence is TGTGCCAGCAGCTTATTGAGCGGGGGCGGCTCCTACAATGAGCAGTTCTTC.

The rearrangement links TRBV20-1 to TRBJ1-2; no definite D call. The length of the CDR3 is 13 residues. The germline V gene encodes CDR1 DFQATT and CDR2 SNEGSKA (reference sequence). Trimming left V 3 bases short and J 8 bases short, with 16 bases between. The CDR3 reads CSASLRNGYGYTF. The CDR3, as DNA: TGCAGTGCTAGTTTGAGGAACGGGTACGGCTACACCTTC.

Points on this clone: Being one base from a much bigger clone, this may be a read error. The same CDR3 is also encoded by other DNA sequences in this sample. The genes are TRBV9 and TRBJ2-7, with a possible D match to TRBD2 (6 bases). The CDR3 extends over 14 amino acids. Trimming removed 3 bases from V and 4 bases from J, with 14 bases in between. Germline assignment: CDR1 SGDLS and CDR2 YYNGEE. In nucleotides, the CDR3 is TGTGCCAGCAGCGCCGGGACTTACCGTTACGAGCAGTACTTC. Its protein product is CASSAGTYRYEQYF.